This TCR beta chain was sequenced in a study of CD8+CD57+ T cells in acquired aplastic anemia. CDR1 and CDR2 from the germline V gene are SGDLS and YYNGEE. Trimming removed 0 bases from V and 1 base from J, with 10 bases in between. CDR3 length equals 15 residues. Template material for TCR beta VDJ and CDR3 profiling consisted of genomic DNA. TCRdb re-called the reads with MiXCR, one entry per CDR3 protein. This table has roughly 220,000 distinct CDR3 sequences, around three fifths appearing once. The patients chosen for sequencing had shown expansion of CD8+CD57+ cells (detected by flow cytometry). The chain is built from TRBV9 and TRBJ1-1; no clear D gene. The clonotype comes from a human donor with aplastic anemia. Sequencing was performed on sorted CD4+, CD8+, or CD8+CD57+ T cells (not recorded which) from PBMCs. CDR3 loop: CASSVDGGANTEAFF. Here the CDR3 DNA reads TGTGCCAGCAGCGTAGATGGAGGCGCGAACACTGAAGCTTTCTTT.